This TCR beta chain was sequenced in a study of blood T cell repertoires in COVID-19. The overall study: Material from acute and convalescent COVID-19 was sourced from the United States, Italy and Spain. PBMCs, B-cell-depleted T cells, or T cells were the source of the cDNA or gDNA that made up the material.

The CDR3 totals 18 residues. Trimming took 5 bases from V and 4 from J; bases not matched to a gene: 15. Germline values: CDR1 MNHEY, CDR2 SMNVEV (reference sequence). Methods used by the authors: For nucleated cells, counts were estimated from reference gene primer amplification. The table came from immunoSEQ multiplex PCR; TCRdb's copy has only in-frame clones and leaves some out. Clonal size and the V and J genes are those of that table, whereas D and trimming came from the DNA. Among some 310,000 clones, over 75% were seen once, and the ten largest hold 1%. Sequenced input: peripheral blood. The V gene is TRBV27, the J gene TRBJ2-7; 12 bases fit TRBD2. The sequence was collected from a man in his fifties or sixties with active or convalescent COVID-19. CDR3 nucleotides: TGTGCCAGCAGTCCCCACCTTCTAGCGGGAGGGCCATTGTACGAGCAGTACTTC. Its protein product is CASSPHLLAGGPLYEQYF.